This T cell receptor (beta chain) emerged from a study of long-term antiretroviral therapy in people with HIV. Regarding the study as a whole: Against controls, HIV repertoires showed narrower ranges of CDR3 length. For ART adherence, viral resistance and therapy changes, no data were available.

About this clone itself: Its target is unknown.

The CDR3 consists of 15 residues. Between the trimmed V and J ends, which lost 5 bases and 2 bases, there was a span of 13 bases. Germline V gene data show CDR1 as SEHNR and CDR2 as FQNEAQ (reference sequence). They ran version v3.0 of the immunoSEQ assay at survey level. Assay: immunoSEQ multiplex PCR; the TCRdb copy retains only in-frame clones and omits some. The table includes 25,000 to 30,000 clones, nearly 85% detected once. There were no participants with HIV treated outside the United States. The sequences come from unsorted PBMCs, collected 0.8 years before starting antiretroviral therapy. The TCR comes from a man between 18 and 35 years old with HIV. V and J are TRBV7-9 and TRBJ1-3; TRBD1 might be the D (5 bases). The DNA for the CDR3 is TGTGCCAGCAGCATCCTCGGGGGGGCTGGAAACACCATATATTTT. It specifies CASSILGGAGNTIYF.